The rows below give T cell receptor beta chains drawn from one sample of a study of T-cell memory formation after mild COVID-19. TCRdb redid the calling of the 5' RACE reads with MiXCR, one entry per CDR3 protein. The sample has hundreds of thousands of distinct CDR3 sequences; approximately 27% are singletons. Source material: PBMCs or a T cell subset sorted from them (not recorded which). Receptor source: an adult woman who had mild COVID-19 (a few samples of this study predate the infection). Cell type and time point are not known. Both conserved end residues are part of each CDR3. The D gene is left open where the match is weak. The size field is filled for only some rows; it gives once, few, many or a size class.

j_call: TRBJ2-5; v_call: TRBV11-2; d_call: .; clone_size: .; cdr3_aa: CASSGEEETQYF; cdr3_nt: TGTGCCAGCAGCGGGGAGGAAGAGACCCAGTACTTC
j_call: TRBJ2-2; v_call: TRBV6-4; d_call: TRBD2; clone_size: few; cdr3_aa: CASSDSRLAGDTGELFF; cdr3_nt: TGTGCCAGCAGTGACTCGCGGCTAGCGGGGGACACCGGGGAGCTGTTTTTT
j_call: TRBJ2-2; v_call: TRBV5-1; d_call: .; clone_size: .; cdr3_aa: CASSLVEANTGELFF; cdr3_nt: TGCGCCAGCAGCTTGGTGGAGGCCAACACCGGGGAGCTGTTTTTT
j_call: TRBJ2-4; v_call: TRBV5-1; d_call: TRBD2; clone_size: few; cdr3_aa: CASSARLGGKVIQYF; cdr3_nt: TGCGCCAGCAGCGCAAGGCTGGGGGGGAAGGTCATTCAGTACTTC
j_call: TRBJ2-3; v_call: TRBV7-2; d_call: .; clone_size: few; cdr3_aa: CASSVLRGTDTQYF; cdr3_nt: TGTGCCAGCAGCGTACTGCGGGGAACCGATACGCAGTATTTT
j_call: TRBJ2-5; v_call: TRBV7-9; d_call: .; clone_size: few; cdr3_aa: CASSLGWAEEETQYF; cdr3_nt: TGTGCCAGCAGCTTAGGGTGGGCGGAGGAAGAGACCCAGTACTTC
j_call: TRBJ1-5; v_call: TRBV5-5; d_call: .; clone_size: once; cdr3_aa: CASSLTGVDQPQHF; cdr3_nt: TGTGCCAGCAGCTTAACTGGGGTTGATCAGCCCCAGCATTTT
j_call: TRBJ1-1; v_call: TRBV6-5; d_call: .; clone_size: .; cdr3_aa: CASSYSSVGREAFF; cdr3_nt: TGTGCCAGCAGTTACTCGAGCGTAGGAAGGGAAGCTTTCTTT
j_call: TRBJ1-4; v_call: TRBV5-1; d_call: .; clone_size: .; cdr3_aa: CASSLAPGDEKLFF; cdr3_nt: TGCGCCAGCAGCTTGGCGCCAGGGGATGAAAAACTGTTTTTT
j_call: TRBJ2-3; v_call: TRBV5-1; d_call: .; clone_size: .; cdr3_aa: CASSFPGHSTDTQYF; cdr3_nt: TGCGCCAGCAGCTTCCCGGGACACAGCACAGATACGCAGTATTTT
j_call: TRBJ1-1; v_call: TRBV29-1; d_call: .; clone_size: few; cdr3_aa: CSVESGGRKGEAFF; cdr3_nt: TGCAGCGTTGAATCCGGGGGAAGGAAGGGTGAAGCTTTCTTT
j_call: TRBJ1-1; v_call: TRBV5-1; d_call: .; clone_size: .; cdr3_aa: CASSLAAGASGTEAFF; cdr3_nt: TGCGCCAGCAGCTTGGCGGCAGGGGCTAGTGGCACTGAAGCTTTCTTT
j_call: TRBJ1-2; v_call: TRBV12-3/TRBV12-4; d_call: TRBD1; clone_size: few; cdr3_aa: CASSLVGGGQGYTF; cdr3_nt: TGTGCCAGCAGTTTAGTAGGAGGGGGCCAAGGCTACACCTTC
j_call: TRBJ1-6; v_call: TRBV12-3/TRBV12-4; d_call: .; clone_size: .; cdr3_aa: CASSFSGDSYNSPLHF; cdr3_nt: TGTGCCAGCAGTTTCTCGGGGGACTCCTATAATTCACCCCTCCACTTT
j_call: TRBJ2-5; v_call: TRBV5-1; d_call: .; clone_size: few; cdr3_aa: CASSALQGTETQYF; cdr3_nt: TGCGCCAGCAGCGCTTTACAGGGTACAGAGACCCAGTACTTC
j_call: TRBJ2-1; v_call: TRBV28; d_call: .; clone_size: .; cdr3_aa: CASQTAFWNEQFF; cdr3_nt: TGTGCCAGCCAGACAGCCTTTTGGAATGAGCAGTTCTTC
j_call: TRBJ2-7; v_call: TRBV6-5; d_call: .; clone_size: many; cdr3_aa: CASSYGPYEQYF; cdr3_nt: TGTGCCAGCAGTTACGGACCCTACGAGCAGTACTTC
j_call: TRBJ2-1; v_call: TRBV7-3; d_call: .; clone_size: .; cdr3_aa: CASSLRPSNEQFF; cdr3_nt: TGTGCCAGCAGCTTAAGACCCAGCAATGAGCAGTTCTTC
j_call: TRBJ2-7; v_call: TRBV9; d_call: TRBD2; clone_size: .; cdr3_aa: CASSISGTSGGEQYF; cdr3_nt: TGTGCCAGCAGTATTTCCGGGACTAGCGGGGGTGAGCAGTACTTC
j_call: TRBJ2-1; v_call: TRBV12-3/TRBV12-4; d_call: .; clone_size: .; cdr3_aa: CASSFPGRLYNEQFF; cdr3_nt: TGTGCCAGCAGTTTCCCCGGGCGACTCTACAATGAGCAGTTCTTC
j_call: TRBJ2-7; v_call: TRBV6-1; d_call: TRBD1; clone_size: few; cdr3_aa: CASSGDRGQYEQYF; cdr3_nt: TGTGCCAGCAGTGGGGACAGGGGTCAGTACGAGCAGTACTTC
j_call: TRBJ2-3; v_call: TRBV7-9; d_call: .; clone_size: .; cdr3_aa: CASSPHLGADTQYF; cdr3_nt: TGTGCCAGCAGCCCTCACTTGGGGGCGGATACGCAGTATTTT
j_call: TRBJ2-2; v_call: TRBV11-3; d_call: .; clone_size: few; cdr3_aa: CASSLSRGNTGELFF; cdr3_nt: TGTGCCAGCAGCTTAAGCAGGGGGAACACCGGGGAGCTGTTTTTT
j_call: TRBJ2-1; v_call: TRBV7-2; d_call: .; clone_size: few; cdr3_aa: CASSLVGVGYNEQFF; cdr3_nt: TGTGCCAGCAGCTTGGTGGGAGTGGGCTACAATGAGCAGTTCTTC
j_call: TRBJ2-1; v_call: TRBV4-2; d_call: .; clone_size: .; cdr3_aa: CASSQGSGLHNEQFF; cdr3_nt: TGTGCCAGCAGCCAAGGGAGCGGGCTTCACAATGAGCAGTTCTTC
j_call: TRBJ2-3; v_call: TRBV5-1; d_call: TRBD2; clone_size: .; cdr3_aa: CASSFGTSGFDTQYF; cdr3_nt: TGCGCCAGCAGCTTCGGGACTAGCGGTTTTGATACGCAGTATTTT
j_call: TRBJ2-2; v_call: TRBV5-1; d_call: TRBD1; clone_size: .; cdr3_aa: CASSFGTANTGELFF; cdr3_nt: TGCGCCAGCAGCTTTGGGACAGCGAACACCGGGGAGCTGTTTTTT
j_call: TRBJ2-7; v_call: TRBV7-9; d_call: TRBD1; clone_size: few; cdr3_aa: CASSRTGQVYEQYF; cdr3_nt: TGTGCCAGCAGCCGAACCGGACAGGTCTACGAGCAGTACTTC
j_call: TRBJ2-7; v_call: TRBV10-3; d_call: TRBD1; clone_size: .; cdr3_aa: CAINRGPVYEQYF; cdr3_nt: TGTGCCATCAACAGGGGGCCCGTCTACGAGCAGTACTTC
j_call: TRBJ2-2; v_call: TRBV29-1; d_call: TRBD1; clone_size: .; cdr3_aa: CSVGQGIGTGELFF; cdr3_nt: TGCAGCGTTGGACAGGGTATTGGCACCGGGGAGCTGTTTTTT
j_call: TRBJ2-3; v_call: TRBV7-3; d_call: .; clone_size: many; cdr3_aa: CASSLVGGGADTQYF; cdr3_nt: TGTGCCAGCAGCTTAGTGGGAGGTGGAGCAGATACGCAGTATTTT
j_call: TRBJ2-7; v_call: TRBV29-1; d_call: TRBD2; clone_size: .; cdr3_aa: CSVSGTSGSSYEQYF; cdr3_nt: TGCAGCGTATCCGGGACTAGCGGGAGCTCCTACGAGCAGTACTTC
j_call: TRBJ1-6; v_call: TRBV20-1; d_call: .; clone_size: .; cdr3_aa: CSARDDGGYSPLHF; cdr3_nt: TGCAGTGCTAGAGATGACGGAGGATATTCACCCCTCCACTTT
j_call: TRBJ1-5; v_call: TRBV7-8; d_call: .; clone_size: .; cdr3_aa: CASSPGRTNQPQHF; cdr3_nt: TGTGCCAGCAGCCCCGGACGGACGAATCAGCCCCAGCATTTT
j_call: TRBJ1-4; v_call: TRBV5-5; d_call: .; clone_size: few; cdr3_aa: CASSLSGNEKLFF; cdr3_nt: TGTGCCAGCAGCTTGTCAGGGAACGAAAAACTGTTTTTT
j_call: TRBJ2-3; v_call: TRBV5-6; d_call: TRBD2; clone_size: .; cdr3_aa: CASSLKSGGPDTQYF; cdr3_nt: TGTGCCAGCAGCTTGAAAAGCGGGGGACCAGATACGCAGTATTTT
j_call: TRBJ2-7; v_call: TRBV5-1; d_call: .; clone_size: .; cdr3_aa: CASSPGPVSYEQYF; cdr3_nt: TGCGCCAGCAGCCCCGGACCTGTCTCCTACGAGCAGTACTTC
j_call: TRBJ1-1; v_call: TRBV7-9; d_call: TRBD1; clone_size: .; cdr3_aa: CASSLHRGREAFF; cdr3_nt: TGTGCCAGCAGCTTGCACAGGGGGAGGGAAGCTTTCTTT
j_call: TRBJ2-3; v_call: TRBV5-1; d_call: TRBD2; clone_size: .; cdr3_aa: CASSSGLAGSDTQYF; cdr3_nt: TGCGCCAGCAGTTCCGGACTAGCGGGATCAGATACGCAGTATTTT
j_call: TRBJ1-2; v_call: TRBV29-1; d_call: .; clone_size: .; cdr3_aa: CSVVVTGTNYGYTF; cdr3_nt: TGCAGCGTTGTAGTCACAGGGACCAACTATGGCTACACCTTC
j_call: TRBJ2-1; v_call: TRBV9; d_call: TRBD2; clone_size: few; cdr3_aa: CASSIYRAPGGEQFF; cdr3_nt: TGTGCCAGCAGCATTTACCGGGCCCCGGGAGGTGAGCAGTTCTTC
j_call: TRBJ2-7; v_call: TRBV12-3/TRBV12-4; d_call: .; clone_size: .; cdr3_aa: CASRHGTGGQYF; cdr3_nt: TGTGCCAGCAGACATGGGACTGGCGGGCAGTACTTC
j_call: TRBJ2-1; v_call: TRBV12-3/TRBV12-4; d_call: .; clone_size: .; cdr3_aa: CASRTGRGEQFF; cdr3_nt: TGTGCCAGCAGAACTGGCAGGGGTGAGCAGTTCTTC
j_call: TRBJ2-5; v_call: TRBV29-1; d_call: .; clone_size: few; cdr3_aa: CSVVSNYETQYF; cdr3_nt: TGCAGCGTTGTTTCGAATTATGAGACCCAGTACTTC
j_call: TRBJ2-2; v_call: TRBV3-1; d_call: TRBD2; clone_size: .; cdr3_aa: CASSQGLGGTGELFF; cdr3_nt: TGTGCCAGCAGCCAGGGACTAGGGGGCACCGGGGAGCTGTTTTTT
j_call: TRBJ2-2; v_call: TRBV4-2; d_call: .; clone_size: few; cdr3_aa: CASSQESGSLGELFF; cdr3_nt: TGTGCCAGCAGCCAAGAGTCCGGGAGTTTAGGGGAGCTGTTTTTT
j_call: TRBJ2-1; v_call: TRBV12-3/TRBV12-4; d_call: TRBD2; clone_size: .; cdr3_aa: CASRLKTSGGEFF; cdr3_nt: TGTGCCAGCAGACTAAAGACTAGCGGCGGCGAGTTCTTC
j_call: TRBJ1-1; v_call: TRBV7-8; d_call: .; clone_size: .; cdr3_aa: CASSFLQGPEAFF; cdr3_nt: TGTGCCAGCAGCTTCTTACAGGGTCCTGAAGCTTTCTTT
j_call: TRBJ1-3; v_call: TRBV7-6; d_call: .; clone_size: .; cdr3_aa: CASSLAGGYSGNTIYF; cdr3_nt: TGTGCCAGCAGCTTAGCAGGAGGGTACTCTGGAAACACCATATATTTT
j_call: TRBJ2-7; v_call: TRBV5-1; d_call: .; clone_size: .; cdr3_aa: CASSLETAREQYF; cdr3_nt: TGCGCCAGCAGCTTGGAAACTGCGCGCGAGCAGTACTTC
j_call: TRBJ2-7; v_call: TRBV5-6; d_call: TRBD1; clone_size: .; cdr3_aa: CASGDVDRDGNEQYF; cdr3_nt: TGTGCCAGCGGAGACGTGGACAGGGATGGCAACGAGCAGTACTTC
j_call: TRBJ2-2; v_call: TRBV7-3; d_call: .; clone_size: .; cdr3_aa: CASSTTNTGELFF; cdr3_nt: TGTGCCAGCAGCACTACGAACACCGGGGAGCTGTTTTTT
j_call: TRBJ2-5; v_call: TRBV5-1; d_call: .; clone_size: many; cdr3_aa: CASSTTATPEETQYF; cdr3_nt: TGCGCCAGCAGCACGACCGCTACCCCGGAGGAGACCCAGTACTTC
j_call: TRBJ2-5; v_call: TRBV6-5; d_call: TRBD2; clone_size: .; cdr3_aa: CASSFTRTSGSETQYF; cdr3_nt: TGTGCCAGCAGTTTTACCCGGACTAGCGGGAGTGAGACCCAGTACTTC
j_call: TRBJ2-7; v_call: TRBV7-2; d_call: .; clone_size: few; cdr3_aa: CASSPPLSAASYEQYF; cdr3_nt: TGTGCCAGCAGCCCACCCCTCTCGGCAGCCTCCTACGAGCAGTACTTC
j_call: TRBJ1-1; v_call: TRBV6-6; d_call: .; clone_size: few; cdr3_aa: CASKDKLGGNTEAFF; cdr3_nt: TGTGCCAGCAAAGACAAGTTAGGCGGGAACACTGAAGCTTTCTTT
j_call: TRBJ2-3; v_call: TRBV7-9; d_call: TRBD2; clone_size: once; cdr3_aa: CASSTGPSGSILNTQYF; cdr3_nt: TGTGCCAGCAGCACCGGGCCTAGCGGGAGTATCTTAAATACGCAGTATTTT
j_call: TRBJ2-4; v_call: TRBV20-1; d_call: .; clone_size: .; cdr3_aa: CSAKKDSDIQYF; cdr3_nt: TGCAGTGCTAAAAAAGACAGTGACATTCAGTACTTC
j_call: TRBJ2-1; v_call: TRBV29-1; d_call: .; clone_size: .; cdr3_aa: CSVERGTNEQFF; cdr3_nt: TGCAGCGTTGAGAGGGGAACTAATGAGCAGTTCTTC
j_call: TRBJ2-7; v_call: TRBV20-1; d_call: .; clone_size: few; cdr3_aa: CSARDSGTGTNEQYF; cdr3_nt: TGCAGTGCTAGAGACTCCGGGACCGGGACAAATGAGCAGTACTTC